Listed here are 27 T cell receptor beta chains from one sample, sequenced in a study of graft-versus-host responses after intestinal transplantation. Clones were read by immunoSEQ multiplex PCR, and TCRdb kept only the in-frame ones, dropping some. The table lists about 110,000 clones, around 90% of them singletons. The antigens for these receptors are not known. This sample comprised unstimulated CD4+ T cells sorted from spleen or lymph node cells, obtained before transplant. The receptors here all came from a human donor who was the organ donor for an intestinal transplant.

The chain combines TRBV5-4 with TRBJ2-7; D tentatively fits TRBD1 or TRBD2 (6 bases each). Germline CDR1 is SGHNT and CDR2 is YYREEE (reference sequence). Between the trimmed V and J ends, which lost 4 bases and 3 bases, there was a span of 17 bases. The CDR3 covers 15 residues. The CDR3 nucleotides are TGTGCCAGCAGCCGGAGGGGGAGAGGGGTCTACGAGCAGTACTTC. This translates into CASSRRGRGVYEQYF.

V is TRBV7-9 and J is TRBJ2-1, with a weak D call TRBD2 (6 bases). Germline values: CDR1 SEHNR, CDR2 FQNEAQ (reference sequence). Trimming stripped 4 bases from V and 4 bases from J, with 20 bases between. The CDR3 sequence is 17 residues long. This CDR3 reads CASSSKSSVKIYNEQFF. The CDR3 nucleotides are TGTGCCAGCAGCTCGAAGTCTAGCGTAAAGATATACAATGAGCAGTTCTTC.

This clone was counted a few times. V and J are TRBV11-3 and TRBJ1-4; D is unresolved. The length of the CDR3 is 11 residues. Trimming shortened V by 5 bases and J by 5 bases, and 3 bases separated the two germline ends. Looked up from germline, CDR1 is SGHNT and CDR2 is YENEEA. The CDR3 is CASSINEKLFF. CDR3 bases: TGTGCCAGCAGCATCAATGAAAAACTGTTTTTT.

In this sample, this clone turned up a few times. The CDR3, as DNA: TGTGCCAGTAGCCGCAGGGGAGAGTGGGAAAAACTGTTTTTT. Translation: CASSRRGEWEKLFF. The genes are TRBV19 and TRBJ1-4; D is possibly TRBD1 (6 bases). V was pared by 6 bases and J by 8 bases, with 16 bases between. Germline V gives CDR1 LNHDA, CDR2 SQIVND (reference sequence). CDR3 length equals 14 residues.

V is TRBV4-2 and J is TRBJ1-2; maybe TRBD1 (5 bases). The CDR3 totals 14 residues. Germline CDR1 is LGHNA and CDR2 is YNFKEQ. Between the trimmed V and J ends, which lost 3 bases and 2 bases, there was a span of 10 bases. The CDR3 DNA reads TGTGCCAGCAGCCATTTGGGACTAAACTATGGCTACACCTTC. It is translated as CASSHLGLNYGYTF.

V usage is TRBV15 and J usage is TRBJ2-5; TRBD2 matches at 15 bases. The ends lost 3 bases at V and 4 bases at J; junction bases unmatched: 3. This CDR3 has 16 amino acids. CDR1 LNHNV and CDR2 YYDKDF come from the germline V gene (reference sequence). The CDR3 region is CATSRGLAGGRETQYF. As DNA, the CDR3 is TGTGCCACCAGCAGGGGACTAGCGGGGGGACGAGAGACCCAGTACTTC.

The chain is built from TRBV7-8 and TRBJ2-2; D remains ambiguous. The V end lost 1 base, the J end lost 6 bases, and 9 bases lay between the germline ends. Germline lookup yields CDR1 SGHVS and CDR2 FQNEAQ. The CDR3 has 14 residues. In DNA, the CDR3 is TGTGCCAGCAGCTTAGAGGGCCGGCCCGGGGAGCTGTTTTTT. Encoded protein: CASSLEGRPGELFF.

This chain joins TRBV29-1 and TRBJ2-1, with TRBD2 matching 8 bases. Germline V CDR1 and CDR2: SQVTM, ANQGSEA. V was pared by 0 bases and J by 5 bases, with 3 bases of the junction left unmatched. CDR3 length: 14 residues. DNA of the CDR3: TGCAGCGTTGAAGAAGGGACTAGTCACAATGAGCAGTTCTTC. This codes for CSVEEGTSHNEQFF.

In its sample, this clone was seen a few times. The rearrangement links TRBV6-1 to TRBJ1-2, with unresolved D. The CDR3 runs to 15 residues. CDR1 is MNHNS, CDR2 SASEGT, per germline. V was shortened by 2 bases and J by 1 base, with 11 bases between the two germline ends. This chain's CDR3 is CASSEMGAYNYGYTF. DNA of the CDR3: TGTGCCAGCAGTGAAATGGGTGCTTATAACTATGGCTACACCTTC.

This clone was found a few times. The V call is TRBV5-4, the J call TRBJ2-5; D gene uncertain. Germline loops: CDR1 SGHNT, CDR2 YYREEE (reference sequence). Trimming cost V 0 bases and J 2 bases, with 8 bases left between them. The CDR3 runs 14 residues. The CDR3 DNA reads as TGTGCCAGCAGCTTGGGTTCCAGGCAAGAGACCCAGTACTTC. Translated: CASSLGSRQETQYF.

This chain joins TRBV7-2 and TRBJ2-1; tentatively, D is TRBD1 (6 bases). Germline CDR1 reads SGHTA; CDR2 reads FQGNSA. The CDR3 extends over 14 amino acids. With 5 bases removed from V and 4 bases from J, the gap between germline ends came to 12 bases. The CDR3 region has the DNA TGTGCCAGCAGCCCGACACAGGGATACAATGAGCAGTTCTTC. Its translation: CASSPTQGYNEQFF.

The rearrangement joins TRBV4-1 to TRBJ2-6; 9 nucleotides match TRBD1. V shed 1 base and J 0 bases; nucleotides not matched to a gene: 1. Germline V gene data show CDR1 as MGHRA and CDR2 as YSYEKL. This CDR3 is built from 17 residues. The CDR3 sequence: CASSQGQGGSGANVLTF. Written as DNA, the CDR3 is TGCGCCAGCAGCCAAGGACAGGGGGGCTCTGGGGCCAACGTCCTGACTTTC.

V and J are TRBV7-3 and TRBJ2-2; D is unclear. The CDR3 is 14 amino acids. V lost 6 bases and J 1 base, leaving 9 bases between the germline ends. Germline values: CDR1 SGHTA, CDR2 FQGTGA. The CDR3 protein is CASRLERNTGELFF. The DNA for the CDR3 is TGTGCCAGCAGGCTTGAGCGGAACACCGGGGAGCTGTTTTTT.

CDR3 in amino acids: CASSTRTGGNEKLFF. The DNA for the CDR3 is TGCGCCAGCAGCACGAGGACAGGGGGGAATGAAAAACTGTTTTTT. This chain uses TRBV5-1 with TRBJ1-4, with 10 bases that match TRBD1. CDR3 length equals 15 residues. Per germline, CDR1 SGHRS and CDR2 YFSETQ. Trimming removed 4 bases from V and 5 bases from J; junction bases left unmatched: 5.

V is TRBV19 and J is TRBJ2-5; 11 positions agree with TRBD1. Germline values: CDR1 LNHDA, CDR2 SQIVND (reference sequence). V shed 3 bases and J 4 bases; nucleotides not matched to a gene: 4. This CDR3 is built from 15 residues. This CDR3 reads CASSMGQGGRETQYF. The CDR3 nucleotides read TGTGCCAGTAGTATGGGACAGGGGGGAAGAGAGACCCAGTACTTC.

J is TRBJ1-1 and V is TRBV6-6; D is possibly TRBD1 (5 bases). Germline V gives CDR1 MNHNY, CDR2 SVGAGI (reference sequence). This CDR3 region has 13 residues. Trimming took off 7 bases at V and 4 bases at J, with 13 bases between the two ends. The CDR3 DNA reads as TGTGCCAGCATCCCTCAGGGCGCCACTGAAGCTTTCTTT. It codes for CASIPQGATEAFF.

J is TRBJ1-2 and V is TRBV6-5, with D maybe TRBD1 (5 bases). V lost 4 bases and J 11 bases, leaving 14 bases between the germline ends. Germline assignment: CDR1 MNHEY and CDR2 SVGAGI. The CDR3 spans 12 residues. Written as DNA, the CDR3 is TGTGCCAGCAGTTCCACCAGAGGGGAATACACCTTC. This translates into CASSSTRGEYTF.

CDR3 loop: CASSLAVNNHYGYTF. DNA of the CDR3: TGTGCCAGCAGCTTAGCGGTTAACAACCACTATGGCTACACCTTC. The V gene is TRBV7-2, the J gene TRBJ1-2; D is uncertain. The CDR3 is made up of 15 amino acids. V lost 0 bases and J lost 3, with 11 bases in between. Germline V gene lookup returns CDR1 SGHTA and CDR2 FQGNSA.

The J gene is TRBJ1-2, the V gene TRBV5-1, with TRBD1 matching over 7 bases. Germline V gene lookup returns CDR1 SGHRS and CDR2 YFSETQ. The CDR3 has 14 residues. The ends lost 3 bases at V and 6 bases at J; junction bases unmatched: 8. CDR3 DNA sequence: TGCGCCAGCAGCTCTCACAGGGGAGATGATGGCTACACCTTC. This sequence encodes CASSSHRGDDGYTF.

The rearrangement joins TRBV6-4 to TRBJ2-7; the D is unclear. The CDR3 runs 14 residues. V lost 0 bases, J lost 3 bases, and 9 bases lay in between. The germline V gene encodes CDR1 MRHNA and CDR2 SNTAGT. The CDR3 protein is CASSDSTRDYEQYF. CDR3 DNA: TGTGCCAGCAGTGACTCGACAAGGGACTACGAGCAGTACTTC.

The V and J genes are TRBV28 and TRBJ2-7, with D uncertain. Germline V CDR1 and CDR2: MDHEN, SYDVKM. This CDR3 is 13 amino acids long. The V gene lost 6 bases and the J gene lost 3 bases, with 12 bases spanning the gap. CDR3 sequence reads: CASRPGSHYEQYF. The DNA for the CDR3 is TGTGCCAGCAGACCCGGATCTCACTACGAGCAGTACTTC. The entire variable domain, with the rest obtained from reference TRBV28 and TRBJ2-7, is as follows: DVKVTQSSRYLVKRTGEKVFLECVQDMDHENMFWYRQDPGLGLRLIYFSYDVKMKEKGDIPEGYSVSREKKERFSLILESASTNQTSMYLCASRPGSHYEQYFGPGTRLTVT.

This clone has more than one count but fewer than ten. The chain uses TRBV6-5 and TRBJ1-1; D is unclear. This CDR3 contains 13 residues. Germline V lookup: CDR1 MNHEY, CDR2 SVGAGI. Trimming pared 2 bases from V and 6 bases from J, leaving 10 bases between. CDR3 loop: CASSYQAEAEAFF. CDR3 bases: TGTGCCAGCAGTTACCAGGCGGAGGCTGAAGCTTTCTTT.

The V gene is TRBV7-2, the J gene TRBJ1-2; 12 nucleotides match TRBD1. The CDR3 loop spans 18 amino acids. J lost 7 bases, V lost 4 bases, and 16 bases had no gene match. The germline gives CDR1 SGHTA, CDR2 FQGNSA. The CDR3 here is CASSSSFGTGGGLGGYTF. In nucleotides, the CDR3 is TGTGCCAGCAGCTCCTCCTTTGGGACAGGGGGCGGGCTGGGTGGCTACACCTTC.

CDR3 sequence reads: CASSPDLTGELFF. In DNA, the CDR3 is TGTGCCAGCTCTCCGGACCTGACCGGGGAGCTGTTTTTT. The chain couples TRBV18 to TRBJ2-2; D remains ambiguous. This CDR3 region has 13 residues. Looked up from germline, CDR1 is KGHSH and CDR2 is LQKENI. The ends were cut back, 6 bases at V and 5 bases at J, with 10 bases in the middle.

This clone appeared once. The CDR3 sequence: CASRSDSTEAFF. The DNA for the CDR3 is TGTGCCAGCAGATCGGACAGCACTGAAGCTTTCTTT. The gene calls are TRBV7-9 and TRBJ1-1; maybe TRBD1 (6 bases). The CDR3 runs to 12 residues. V lost 6 bases and J 4 bases, leaving 9 bases between the germline ends. Per germline, CDR1 SEHNR and CDR2 FQNEAQ (reference sequence).

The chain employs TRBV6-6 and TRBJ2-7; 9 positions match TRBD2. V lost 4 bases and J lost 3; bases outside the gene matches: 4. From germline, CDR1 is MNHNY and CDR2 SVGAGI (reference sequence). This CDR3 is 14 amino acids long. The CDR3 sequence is CASSLAGASYEQYF. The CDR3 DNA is TGTGCCAGCAGTTTAGCGGGAGCGAGCTACGAGCAGTACTTC.

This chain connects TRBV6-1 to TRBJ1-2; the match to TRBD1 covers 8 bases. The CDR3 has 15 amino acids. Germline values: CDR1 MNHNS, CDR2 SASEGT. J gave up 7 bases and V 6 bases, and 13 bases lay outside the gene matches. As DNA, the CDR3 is TGTGCCAGCAGGGGGGACGGACAGGGAGGGTTTGGCTACACCTTC. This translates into CASRGDGQGGFGYTF.